The clone carrying this TCR beta chain was seen only a few times. Its matching antigen is unknown. The donors were part of the validation cohort of 100 to 150 subjects. That cohort was separate from the first cohort, which comprised 666 subjects. The method was immunoSEQ multiplex PCR; TCRdb's version includes in-frame clones alone and lacks a portion of them. This table has 140,000 to 150,000 clones, about nine tenths appearing once. This sample is part of a study of cytomegalovirus exposure and HLA in healthy donors. This CDR3 region has 13 residues. The germline V gene encodes CDR1 SGHRS and CDR2 YFSETQ. The V and J ends lost 4 bases and 7 bases respectively, with 14 bases between them. Regarding the study as a whole: Among TCR sequences, most were rare, though some public TCRs appeared in many donors. It was reported that the classifier diagnosed cytomegalovirus status with high specificity and sensitivity in both the original and validation cohorts. The study designated 150 or so TCR beta chains cytomegalovirus-associated.

The V call is TRBV5-1, the J call TRBJ1-2; D is possibly TRBD1 (6 bases). The source of this sequence is a man younger than 35 in good health and CMV-seropositive. Specimen: PBMCs. CDR3 in DNA: TGCGCCAGCAGCCTCGCAGGGGAGGGTGGCTACACCTTC. Its protein is CASSLAGEGGYTF.